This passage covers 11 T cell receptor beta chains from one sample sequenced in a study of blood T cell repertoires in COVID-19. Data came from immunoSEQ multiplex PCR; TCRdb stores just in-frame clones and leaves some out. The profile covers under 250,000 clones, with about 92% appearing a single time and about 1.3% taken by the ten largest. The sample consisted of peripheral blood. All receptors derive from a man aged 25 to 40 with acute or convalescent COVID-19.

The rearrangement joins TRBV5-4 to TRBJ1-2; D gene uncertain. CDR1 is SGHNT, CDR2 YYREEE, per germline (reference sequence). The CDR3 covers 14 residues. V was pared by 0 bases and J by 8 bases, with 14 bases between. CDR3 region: CASSLAGGVYGYTF. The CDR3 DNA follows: TGTGCCAGCAGCTTGGCCGGCGGGGTTTACGGCTACACCTTC.

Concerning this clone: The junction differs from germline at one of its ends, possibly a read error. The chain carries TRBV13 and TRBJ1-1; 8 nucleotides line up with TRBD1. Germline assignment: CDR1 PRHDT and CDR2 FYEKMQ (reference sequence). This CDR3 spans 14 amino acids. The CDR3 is CASSLGQGNTEAFF. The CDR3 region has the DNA TGTGCCAGCAGCCTAGGACAGGGGAACACTGAAGCTTTCTTT.

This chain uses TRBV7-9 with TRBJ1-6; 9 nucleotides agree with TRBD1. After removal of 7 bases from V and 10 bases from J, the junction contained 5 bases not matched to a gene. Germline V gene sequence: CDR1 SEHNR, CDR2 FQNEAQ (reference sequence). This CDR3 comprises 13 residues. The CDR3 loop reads CASIRTGESPLHF. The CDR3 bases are TGTGCCAGCATCCGGACAGGGGAATCACCCCTCCACTTT.

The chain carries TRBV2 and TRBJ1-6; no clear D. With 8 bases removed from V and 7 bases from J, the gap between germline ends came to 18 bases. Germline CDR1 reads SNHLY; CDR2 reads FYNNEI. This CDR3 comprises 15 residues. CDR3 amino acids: CASVTRGNINSPLHF. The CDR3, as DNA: TGTGCCAGCGTGACCCGCGGGAATATCAATTCACCCCTCCACTTT.

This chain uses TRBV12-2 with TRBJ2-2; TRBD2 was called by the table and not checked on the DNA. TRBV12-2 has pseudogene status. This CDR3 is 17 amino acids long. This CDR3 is CASRSTSGGANTGELFF. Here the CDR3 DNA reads TGTGCAAGTCGCTCCACATCTGGGGGGGCCAACACCGGGGAGCTGTTTTTT.

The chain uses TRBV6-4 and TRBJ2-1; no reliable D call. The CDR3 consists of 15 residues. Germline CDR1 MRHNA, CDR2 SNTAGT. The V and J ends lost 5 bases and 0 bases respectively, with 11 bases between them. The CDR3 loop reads CASSFSASSYNEQFF. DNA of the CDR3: TGTGCCAGCAGTTTCAGCGCATCCTCCTACAATGAGCAGTTCTTC.

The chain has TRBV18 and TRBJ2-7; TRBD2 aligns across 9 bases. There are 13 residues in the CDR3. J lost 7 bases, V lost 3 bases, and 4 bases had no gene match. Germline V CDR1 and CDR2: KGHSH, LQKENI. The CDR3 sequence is CASSPGLAEEQYF. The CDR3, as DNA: TGTGCCAGCTCACCGGGACTAGCTGAAGAGCAGTACTTC.

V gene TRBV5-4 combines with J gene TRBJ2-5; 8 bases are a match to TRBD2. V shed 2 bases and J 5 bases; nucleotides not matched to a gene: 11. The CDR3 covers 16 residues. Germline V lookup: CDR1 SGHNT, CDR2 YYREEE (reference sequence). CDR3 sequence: CASSFQRGLAGETQYF. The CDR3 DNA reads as TGTGCCAGCAGCTTCCAAAGGGGTCTAGCGGGTGAGACCCAGTACTTC.

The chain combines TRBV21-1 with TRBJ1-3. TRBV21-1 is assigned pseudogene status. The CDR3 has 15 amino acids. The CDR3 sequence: CASSKEKGDENTIYF. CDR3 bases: TGTGCCAGCAGCAAAGAGAAGGGAGACGAAAACACCATATATTTT.

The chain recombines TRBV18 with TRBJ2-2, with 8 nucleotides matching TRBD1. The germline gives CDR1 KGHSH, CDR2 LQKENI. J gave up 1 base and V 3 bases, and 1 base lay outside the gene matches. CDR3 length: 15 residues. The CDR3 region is CASSPDRVNTGELFF. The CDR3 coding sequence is TGTGCCAGCTCACCGGACAGGGTGAACACCGGGGAGCTGTTTTTT.

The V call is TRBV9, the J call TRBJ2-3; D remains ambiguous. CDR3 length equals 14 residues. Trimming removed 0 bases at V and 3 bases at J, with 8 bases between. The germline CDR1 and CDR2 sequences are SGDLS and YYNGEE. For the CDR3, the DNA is TGTGCCAGCAGCGTAGGAGTAACTACAGATACGCAGTATTTT. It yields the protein CASSVGVTTDTQYF.